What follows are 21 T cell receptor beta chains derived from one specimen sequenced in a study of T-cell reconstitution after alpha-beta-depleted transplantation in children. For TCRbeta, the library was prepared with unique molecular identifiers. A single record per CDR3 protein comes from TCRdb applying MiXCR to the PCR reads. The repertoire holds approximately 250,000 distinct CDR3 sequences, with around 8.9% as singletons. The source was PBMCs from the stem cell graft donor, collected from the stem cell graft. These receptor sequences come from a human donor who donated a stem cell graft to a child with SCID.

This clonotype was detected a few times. CDR3 residues: CASSPLPTSGQRDTQYF. DNA for the CDR3: TGCGCCAGCAGCCCCCTTCCCACTAGCGGACAACGAGATACGCAGTATTTT. The chain carries TRBV5-1 and TRBJ2-3; 8 bases fit TRBD2. The CDR3 spans 17 residues. With 4 bases clipped from V and 5 bases from J, the junction kept 15 bases outside the gene matches. Germline CDR1 is SGHRS and CDR2 is YFSETQ.

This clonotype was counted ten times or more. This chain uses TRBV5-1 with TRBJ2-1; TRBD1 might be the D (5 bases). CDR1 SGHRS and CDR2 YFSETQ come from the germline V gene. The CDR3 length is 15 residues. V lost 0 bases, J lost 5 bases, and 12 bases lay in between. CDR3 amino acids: CASSLGGTRDNEQFF. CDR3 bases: TGCGCCAGCAGCTTGGGGGGCACCCGGGACAATGAGCAGTTCTTC.

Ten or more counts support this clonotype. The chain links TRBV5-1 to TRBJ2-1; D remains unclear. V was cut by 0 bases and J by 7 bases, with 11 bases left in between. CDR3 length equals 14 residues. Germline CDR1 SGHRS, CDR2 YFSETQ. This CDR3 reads CASSLVGRKNEQFF. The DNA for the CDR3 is TGCGCCAGCAGCTTGGTGGGTAGGAAGAATGAGCAGTTCTTC.

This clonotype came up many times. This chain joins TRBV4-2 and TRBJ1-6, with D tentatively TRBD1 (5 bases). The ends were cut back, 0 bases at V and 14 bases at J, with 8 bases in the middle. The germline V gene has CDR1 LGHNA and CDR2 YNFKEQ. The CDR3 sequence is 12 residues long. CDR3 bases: TGTGCCAGCAGCCAAGACCGGGGGGCCCTCCACTTT. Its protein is CASSQDRGALHF.

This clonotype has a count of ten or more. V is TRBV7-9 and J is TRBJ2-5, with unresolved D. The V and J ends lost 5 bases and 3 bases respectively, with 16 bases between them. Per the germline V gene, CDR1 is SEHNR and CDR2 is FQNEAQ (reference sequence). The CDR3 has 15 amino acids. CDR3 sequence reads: CASSPIRGGEETQYF. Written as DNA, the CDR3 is TGTGCCAGCAGCCCAATCCGCGGCGGAGAAGAGACCCAGTACTTC.

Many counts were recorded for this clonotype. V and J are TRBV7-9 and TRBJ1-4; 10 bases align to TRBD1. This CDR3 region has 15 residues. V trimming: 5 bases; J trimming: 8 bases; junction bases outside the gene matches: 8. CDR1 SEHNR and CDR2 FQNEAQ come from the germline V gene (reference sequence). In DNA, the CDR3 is TGTGCCAGCAGCCTCCGACAGGGGGCAGGAGAAAAACTGTTTTTT. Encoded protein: CASSLRQGAGEKLFF.

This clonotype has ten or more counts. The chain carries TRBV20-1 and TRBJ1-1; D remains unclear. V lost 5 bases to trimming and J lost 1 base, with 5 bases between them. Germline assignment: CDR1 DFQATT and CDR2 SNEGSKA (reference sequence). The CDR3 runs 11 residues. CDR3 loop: CSARENTEAFF. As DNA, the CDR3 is TGCAGTGCTCGGGAGAACACTGAAGCTTTCTTT.

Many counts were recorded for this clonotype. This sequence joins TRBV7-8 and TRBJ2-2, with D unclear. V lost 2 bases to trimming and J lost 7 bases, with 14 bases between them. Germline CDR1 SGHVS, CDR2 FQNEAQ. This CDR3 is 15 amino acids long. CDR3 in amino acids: CASSLSKGHIGELFF. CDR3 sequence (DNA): TGTGCCAGCAGCTTATCGAAGGGTCATATCGGGGAGCTGTTTTTT.

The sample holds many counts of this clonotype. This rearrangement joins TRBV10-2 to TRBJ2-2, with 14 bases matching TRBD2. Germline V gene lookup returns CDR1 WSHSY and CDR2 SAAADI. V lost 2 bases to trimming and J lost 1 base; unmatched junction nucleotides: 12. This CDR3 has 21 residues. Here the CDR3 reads CASSEPLGLAGDRLNTGELFF. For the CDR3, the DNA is TGCGCCAGCAGTGAGCCCCTGGGACTAGCGGGGGACCGATTGAACACCGGGGAGCTGTTTTTT.

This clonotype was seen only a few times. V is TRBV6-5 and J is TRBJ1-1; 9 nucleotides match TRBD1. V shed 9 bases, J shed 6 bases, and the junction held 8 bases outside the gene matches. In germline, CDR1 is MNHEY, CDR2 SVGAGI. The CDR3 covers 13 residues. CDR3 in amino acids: CASTPRQGAEAFF. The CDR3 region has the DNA TGTGCCAGTACACCTCGACAGGGGGCTGAAGCTTTCTTT.

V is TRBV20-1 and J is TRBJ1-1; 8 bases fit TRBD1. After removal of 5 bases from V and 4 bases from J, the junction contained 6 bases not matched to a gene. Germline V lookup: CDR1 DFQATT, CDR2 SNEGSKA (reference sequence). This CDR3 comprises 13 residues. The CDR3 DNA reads TGCAGTGCTGGCAGGGGGCCTTTCACTGAAGCTTTCTTT. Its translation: CSAGRGPFTEAFF.

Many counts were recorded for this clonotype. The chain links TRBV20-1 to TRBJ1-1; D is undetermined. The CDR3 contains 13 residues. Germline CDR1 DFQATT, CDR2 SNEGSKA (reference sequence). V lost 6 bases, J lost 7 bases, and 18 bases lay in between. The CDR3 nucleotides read TGCAGTGCCGCCACCATAAAAGGTTATGAAGCTTTCTTT. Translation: CSAATIKGYEAFF.

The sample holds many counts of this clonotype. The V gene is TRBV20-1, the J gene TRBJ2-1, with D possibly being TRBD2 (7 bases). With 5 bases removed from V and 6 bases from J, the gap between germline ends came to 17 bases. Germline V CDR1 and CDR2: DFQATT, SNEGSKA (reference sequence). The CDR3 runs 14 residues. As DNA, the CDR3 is TGCAGTGCTTTCGGGGGGCCGGTAGTCAATGAGCAGTTCTTC. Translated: CSAFGGPVVNEQFF.

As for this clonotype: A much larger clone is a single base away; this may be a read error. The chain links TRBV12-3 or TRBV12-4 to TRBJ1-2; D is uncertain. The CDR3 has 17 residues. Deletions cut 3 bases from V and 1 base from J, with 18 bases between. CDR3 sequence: CASSFYGPLPHNYGYTF. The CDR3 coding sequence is TGTGCCAGCAGTTTCTACGGACCGCTACCTCATAACTATGGCTACACCTTC.

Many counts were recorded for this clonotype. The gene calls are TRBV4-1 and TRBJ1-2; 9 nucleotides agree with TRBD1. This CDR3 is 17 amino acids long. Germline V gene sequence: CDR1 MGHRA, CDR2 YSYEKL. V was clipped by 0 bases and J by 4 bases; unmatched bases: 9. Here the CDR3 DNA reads TGCGCCAGCAGCCAAGAATCGGGGAGGACAGGGGTCTATGGCTACACCTTC. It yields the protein CASSQESGRTGVYGYTF.

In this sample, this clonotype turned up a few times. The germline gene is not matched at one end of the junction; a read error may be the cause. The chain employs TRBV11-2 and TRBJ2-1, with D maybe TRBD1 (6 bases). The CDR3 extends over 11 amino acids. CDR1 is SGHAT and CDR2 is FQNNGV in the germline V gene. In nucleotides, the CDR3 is TGTGCCAGCACCTTACAGGGTGAGCAGTTCTTC. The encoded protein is CASTLQGEQFF. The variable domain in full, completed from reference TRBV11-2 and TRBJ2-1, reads EAGVAQSPRYKIIEKRQSVAFWCNPISGHATLYWYQQILGQGPKLLIQFQNNGVVDDSQLPKDRFSAERLKGVDSTLKIQPAKLEDSAVYLCASTLQGEQFFGPGTRLTVL.

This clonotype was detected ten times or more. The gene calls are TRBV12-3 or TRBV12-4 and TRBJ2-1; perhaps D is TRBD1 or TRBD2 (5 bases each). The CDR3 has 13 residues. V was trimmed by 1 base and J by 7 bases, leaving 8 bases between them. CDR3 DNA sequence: TGTGCCAGCAGTTTAGTAGGGACGAATGAGCAGTTCTTC. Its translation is CASSLVGTNEQFF.

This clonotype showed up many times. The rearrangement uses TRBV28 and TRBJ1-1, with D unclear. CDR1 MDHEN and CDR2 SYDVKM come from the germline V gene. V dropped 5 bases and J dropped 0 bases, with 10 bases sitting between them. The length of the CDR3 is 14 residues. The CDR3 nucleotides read TGTGCCAGCAGTCCATCTTGGGTGAACACTGAAGCTTTCTTT. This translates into CASSPSWVNTEAFF.

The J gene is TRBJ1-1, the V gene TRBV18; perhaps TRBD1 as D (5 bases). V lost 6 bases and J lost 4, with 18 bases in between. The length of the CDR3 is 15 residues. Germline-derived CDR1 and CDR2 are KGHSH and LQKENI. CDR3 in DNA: TGTGCCAGCTCCCGGGGGACGGGTGGAGCCACTGAAGCTTTCTTT. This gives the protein CASSRGTGGATEAFF.

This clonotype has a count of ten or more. The CDR3 protein is CSARSAGLLNTEAFF. CDR3 bases: TGCAGTGCTAGATCAGCGGGACTTTTGAACACTGAAGCTTTCTTT. The gene calls are TRBV20-1 and TRBJ1-1; D is possibly TRBD1 (5 bases). Trimming pared 2 bases from V and 0 bases from J, leaving 13 bases between. Germline loops: CDR1 DFQATT, CDR2 SNEGSKA (reference sequence). The CDR3 spans 15 residues.

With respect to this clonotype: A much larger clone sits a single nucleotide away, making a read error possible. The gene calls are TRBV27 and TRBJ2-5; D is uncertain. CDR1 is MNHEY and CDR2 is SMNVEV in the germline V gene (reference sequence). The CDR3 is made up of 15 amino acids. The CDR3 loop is CASSFSTRPQETQDF. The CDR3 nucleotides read TGTGCCAGCAGTTTTTCCACACGGCCCCAAGAGACCCAGGACTTC.